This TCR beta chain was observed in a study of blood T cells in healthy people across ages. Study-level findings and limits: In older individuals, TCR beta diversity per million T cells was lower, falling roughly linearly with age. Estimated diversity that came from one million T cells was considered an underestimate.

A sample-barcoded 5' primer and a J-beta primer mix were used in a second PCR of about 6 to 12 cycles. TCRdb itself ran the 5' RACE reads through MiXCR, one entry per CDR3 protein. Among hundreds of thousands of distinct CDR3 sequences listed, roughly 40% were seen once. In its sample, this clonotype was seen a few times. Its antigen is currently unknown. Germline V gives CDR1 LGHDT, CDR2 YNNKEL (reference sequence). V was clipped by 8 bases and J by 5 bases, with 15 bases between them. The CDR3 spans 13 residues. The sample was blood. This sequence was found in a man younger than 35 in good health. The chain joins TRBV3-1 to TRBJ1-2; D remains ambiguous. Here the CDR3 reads CASAGGESYGYTF. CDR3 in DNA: TGTGCCAGCGCCGGCGGAGAGAGTTATGGCTACACCTTC.